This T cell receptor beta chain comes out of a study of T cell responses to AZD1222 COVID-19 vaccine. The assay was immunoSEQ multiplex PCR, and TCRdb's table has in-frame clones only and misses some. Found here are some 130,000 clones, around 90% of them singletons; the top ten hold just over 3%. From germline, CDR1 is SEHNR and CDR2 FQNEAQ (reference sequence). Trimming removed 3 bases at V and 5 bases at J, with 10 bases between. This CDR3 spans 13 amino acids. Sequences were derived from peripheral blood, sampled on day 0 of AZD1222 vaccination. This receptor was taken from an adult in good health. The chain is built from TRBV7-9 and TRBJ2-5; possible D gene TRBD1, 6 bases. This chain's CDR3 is CASSFPGVETQYF. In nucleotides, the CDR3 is TGTGCCAGCAGCTTTCCAGGGGTTGAGACCCAGTACTTC.